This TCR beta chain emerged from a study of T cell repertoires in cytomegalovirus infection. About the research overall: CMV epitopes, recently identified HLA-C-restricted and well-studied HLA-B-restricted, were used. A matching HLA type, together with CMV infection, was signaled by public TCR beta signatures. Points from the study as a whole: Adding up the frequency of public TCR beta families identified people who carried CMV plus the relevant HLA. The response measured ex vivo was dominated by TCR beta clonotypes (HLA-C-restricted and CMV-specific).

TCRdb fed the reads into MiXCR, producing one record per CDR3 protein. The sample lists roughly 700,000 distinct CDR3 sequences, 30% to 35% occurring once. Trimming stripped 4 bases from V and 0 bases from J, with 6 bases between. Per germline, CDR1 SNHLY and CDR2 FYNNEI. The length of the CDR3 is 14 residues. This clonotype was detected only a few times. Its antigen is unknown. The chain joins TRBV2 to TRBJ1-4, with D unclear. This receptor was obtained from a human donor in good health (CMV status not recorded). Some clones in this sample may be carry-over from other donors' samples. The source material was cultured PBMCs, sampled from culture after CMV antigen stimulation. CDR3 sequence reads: CASSAASTNEKLFF. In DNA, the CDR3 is TGTGCCAGCAGTGCGGCTTCAACTAATGAAAAACTGTTTTTT. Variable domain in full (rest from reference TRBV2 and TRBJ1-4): EPEVTQTPSHQVTQMGQEVILRCVPISNHLYFYWYRQILGQKVEFLVSFYNNEISEKSEIFDDQFSVERPDGSNFTLKIRSTKLEDSAMYFCASSAASTNEKLFFGSGTQLSVL.